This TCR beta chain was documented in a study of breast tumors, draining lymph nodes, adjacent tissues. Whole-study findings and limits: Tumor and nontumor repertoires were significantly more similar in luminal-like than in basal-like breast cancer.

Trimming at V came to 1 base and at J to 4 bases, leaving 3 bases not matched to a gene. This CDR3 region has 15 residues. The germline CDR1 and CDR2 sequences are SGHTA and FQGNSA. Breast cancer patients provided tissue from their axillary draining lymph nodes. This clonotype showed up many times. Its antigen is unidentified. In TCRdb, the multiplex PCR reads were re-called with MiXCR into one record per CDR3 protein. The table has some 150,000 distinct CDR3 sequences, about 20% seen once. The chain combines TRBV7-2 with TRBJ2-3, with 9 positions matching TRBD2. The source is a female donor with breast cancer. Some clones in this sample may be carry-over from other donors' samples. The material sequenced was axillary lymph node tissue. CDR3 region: CASSLGGRASDTQYF. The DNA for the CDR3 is TGTGCCAGCAGCTTAGGCGGGAGGGCCTCAGATACGCAGTATTTT. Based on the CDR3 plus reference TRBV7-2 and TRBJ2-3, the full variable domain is GAGVSQSPSNKVTEKGKDVELRCDPISGHTALYWYRQSLGQGLEFLIYFQGNSAPDKSGLPSDRFSAERTGGSVSTLTIQRTQQEDSAVYLCASSLGGRASDTQYFGPGTRLTVL.